Following are 27 T cell receptor beta chains from one sample sequenced in a study of regulatory T cells in long-lasting Graves disease. Libraries of TCR beta came from iRepertoire HTBI primers plus Arm-PCR of CDR3 regions. One entry per CDR3 protein results from TCRdb running MiXCR on the multiplex PCR reads. The data contain 560,000 or so distinct CDR3 sequences, 15% to 20% of them singletons. As to time point: newly diagnosed GD, antithyroid drugs for less than 3 months. Extracted RNA from PBMCs served as the source of the TCR library. In addition, the sample was reused for a study of T cells in Graves' hyperthyroidism and ophthalmopathy.

Source: peripheral blood mononuclear cells (PBMCs), taken at new diagnosis, from a patient treated with antithyroid drugs. Every receptor here comes from a man aged 18 to 30 with Graves disease.

V and J are TRBV6-1 and TRBJ2-1, with 9 bases fitting TRBD2. J was trimmed by 6 bases and V by 6 bases; bases with no gene match: 12. Germline loops: CDR1 MNHNS, CDR2 SASEGT. The CDR3 contains 16 residues. The CDR3: CASSPLAGEGGNEQFF. The CDR3 DNA reads TGTGCCAGCAGCCCATTAGCGGGAGAGGGAGGCAATGAGCAGTTCTTC.

This clonotype was recorded many times. The CDR3 DNA is TGTGCCAGCAGTTCTAGGACTTTCCAAAGACTGTACCAAGAGACCCAGTACTTC. As protein: CASSSRTFQRLYQETQYF. J is TRBJ2-5 and V is TRBV12-3 or TRBV12-4; tentative D call: TRBD2 (5 bases). The CDR3 covers 18 residues. Trimming left V 4 bases short and J 0 bases short, with 21 bases between.

This chain links TRBV14 with TRBJ1-2; D gene uncertain. CDR3 length: 13 residues. Trimming pared 0 bases from V and 8 bases from J, leaving 10 bases between. Germline CDR1 is SGHDN and CDR2 is FVKESK. The chain's CDR3 is CASSQDKVLGYTF. DNA for the CDR3: TGTGCCAGCAGCCAAGATAAGGTCTTGGGCTACACCTTC.

The V gene is TRBV12-5, the J gene TRBJ2-3, with 7 bases aligning to TRBD2. V was pared by 5 bases and J by 3 bases, with 11 bases of the junction left unmatched. The CDR3 contains 16 residues. The germline V gene encodes CDR1 LGHNT and CDR2 FRNRAP. CDR3 sequence (DNA): TGTGCTAGTGGTCTTTCCGAGGGAGGGGATACAGATACGCAGTATTTT. This translates into CASGLSEGGDTDTQYF. Filled out from reference TRBV12-5 and TRBJ2-3, the complete variable domain reads DARVTQTPRHKVTEMGQEVTMRCQPILGHNTVFWYRQTMMQGLELLAYFRNRAPLDDSGMPKDRFSAEMPDATLATLKIQPSEPRDSAVYFCASGLSEGGDTDTQYFGPGTRLTVL.

This clonotype was found many times. At one end, the junction sequence differs from germline, possibly due to a read error. V usage is TRBV5-1 and J usage is TRBJ2-7, with 7 bases fitting TRBD1. This CDR3 is 14 amino acids long. Germline-derived CDR1 and CDR2 are SGHRS and YFSETQ. The CDR3: CASSFRQGPYEQYF. In DNA, the CDR3 is TGTGCCAGCAGCTTTCGACAGGGTCCCTACGAGCAGTACTTC.

In its sample, this clonotype was seen a few times. This chain connects TRBV7-3 to TRBJ1-1; D unresolved. The CDR3 spans 15 residues. Trimming shortened V by 5 bases and J by 0 bases, and 13 bases separated the two germline ends. Germline assignment: CDR1 SGHTA and CDR2 FQGTGA. The CDR3 DNA reads as TGTGCCAGCAGCAACACCGGTGGGGTGAACACTGAAGCTTTCTTT. This translates into CASSNTGGVNTEAFF.

The rearrangement links TRBV6-5 to TRBJ2-1, with D possibly TRBD1 on 5 matching bases. The CDR3 runs to 12 residues. CDR1 is MNHEY, CDR2 SVGAGI, per germline. V was clipped by 0 bases and J by 9 bases, with 6 bases between them. CDR3 sequence: CASSYSQGEQFF. For the CDR3, the DNA is TGTGCCAGCAGTTACTCGCAGGGTGAGCAGTTCTTC.

This clonotype showed up many times. This chain connects TRBV12-3 or TRBV12-4 to TRBJ2-1; tentatively, D is TRBD2 (6 bases). V dropped 5 bases and J dropped 5 bases, with 13 bases sitting between them. The CDR3 spans 14 residues. The CDR3 nucleotides read TGTGCCAGCAGTCCCTTGGGGGGAGACAATGAGCAGTTCTTC. This codes for CASSPLGGDNEQFF.

This clonotype came up a few times. The chain is built from TRBV18 and TRBJ2-2; no firm D call. Trimming pared 3 bases from V and 0 bases from J, leaving 8 bases between. The germline CDR1 and CDR2 sequences are KGHSH and LQKENI. There are 15 residues in the CDR3. The CDR3 sequence: CASSPTQANTGELFF. CDR3 nucleotides: TGTGCCAGCTCACCTACGCAAGCGAACACCGGGGAGCTGTTTTTT.

This clonotype was seen a handful of times. V is TRBV5-1 and J is TRBJ2-1; 11 nucleotides agree with TRBD1. This CDR3 is built from 16 residues. The V and J ends lost 4 bases and 3 bases, in that order; junction bases with no gene match: 6. Germline-derived CDR1 and CDR2 are SGHRS and YFSETQ. Here the CDR3 reads CASSAQGTGGYNEQFF. CDR3 sequence (DNA): TGCGCCAGCAGCGCACAAGGGACAGGGGGCTACAATGAGCAGTTCTTC.

This clonotype was counted many times. The chain employs TRBV28 and TRBJ2-3; D remains unclear. The CDR3 loop spans 12 amino acids. Germline loops: CDR1 MDHEN, CDR2 SYDVKM. V lost 5 bases and J lost 5, with 8 bases in between. The CDR3 sequence: CASSPRVDTQYF. For the CDR3, the DNA is TGTGCCAGCAGTCCCCGGGTAGATACGCAGTATTTT.

This clonotype appeared many times. The rearrangement joins TRBV29-1 to TRBJ1-1, with 9 nucleotides matching TRBD1. This CDR3 contains 15 residues. Looked up from germline, CDR1 is SQVTM and CDR2 is ANQGSEA. J gave up 3 bases and V 3 bases, and 8 bases lay outside the gene matches. The CDR3 DNA is TGCAGCGTTGACCCGCGGGACAGGGACCACACTGAAGCTTTCTTT. This translates into CSVDPRDRDHTEAFF.

The rearrangement links TRBV7-9 to TRBJ2-2; 7 nucleotides align to TRBD2. The CDR3 extends over 15 amino acids. From germline, CDR1 is SEHNR and CDR2 FQNEAQ (reference sequence). V lost 5 bases to trimming and J lost 6 bases; unmatched junction nucleotides: 9. CDR3 bases: TGTGCCAGCAGCGTTCCGGGACTAAGGGCCGGGGAGCTGTTTTTT. Residues: CASSVPGLRAGELFF.

This clonotype has more than one count but fewer than ten. The chain joins TRBV7-3 to TRBJ2-2; D is perhaps TRBD1 (6 bases). The CDR3 spans 14 residues. V lost 5 bases and J 6 bases, leaving 13 bases between the germline ends. Germline loops: CDR1 SGHTA, CDR2 FQGTGA. The CDR3 DNA sequence: TGTGCCAGCAGCCCGCAACCAGGGGCCGGGGAGCTGTTTTTT. This encodes CASSPQPGAGELFF.

The J gene is TRBJ2-3, the V gene TRBV5-1; D gene uncertain. Germline values: CDR1 SGHRS, CDR2 YFSETQ. CDR3 length: 13 amino acids. The V end was cut by 3 bases, the J end by 4 bases, with 9 bases between. In DNA form, the CDR3 reads TGCGCCAGCAGCTCGGCTGGAGCAGATACGCAGTATTTT. Translated: CASSSAGADTQYF.

This clonotype was detected only a few times. The chain has TRBV6-1 and TRBJ1-2; a weak D match, TRBD1 (6 bases). Trimming cost V 7 bases and J 2 bases, with 20 bases left between them. Germline V gives CDR1 MNHNS, CDR2 SASEGT. The CDR3 is made up of 16 amino acids. CDR3 residues: CASTKGGGGLNYGYTF. CDR3 nucleotide sequence: TGTGCCAGCACCAAAGGGGGTGGAGGGCTGAACTATGGCTACACCTTC.

This clonotype showed up just a few times. The chain is built from TRBV28 and TRBJ1-3, with TRBD1 identical over 8 bases. J was trimmed by 2 bases and V by 5 bases; bases with no gene match: 8. The CDR3 loop spans 16 amino acids. Looked up from germline, CDR1 is MDHEN and CDR2 is SYDVKM. CDR3 in DNA: TGTGCCAGCAGTGAATTCAGGGGGCTGGCTGGAAACACCATATATTTT. Amino acid sequence: CASSEFRGLAGNTIYF. The whole variable domain, filled in from reference TRBV28 and TRBJ1-3, reads DVKVTQSSRYLVKRTGEKVFLECVQDMDHENMFWYRQDPGLGLRLIYFSYDVKMKEKGDIPEGYSVSREKKERFSLILESASTNQTSMYLCASSEFRGLAGNTIYFGEGSWLTVV.

The J gene is TRBJ1-2, the V gene TRBV30, with D hard to call. The CDR3 has 11 residues. Germline CDR1 is GTSNPN and CDR2 is SVGIG (reference sequence). With 5 bases removed from V and 9 bases from J, the gap between germline ends came to 13 bases. CDR3 in amino acids: CAWVRGESYTF. The DNA of the CDR3 is TGTGCCTGGGTTCGAGGAGAAAGCTACACCTTC. Together with reference TRBV30 and TRBJ1-2, the CDR3 gives the full variable domain: SQTIHQWPATLVQPVGSPLSLECTVEGTSNPNLYWYRQAAGRGLQLLFYSVGIGQISSEVPQNLSASRPQDRQFILSSKKLLLSDSGFYLCAWVRGESYTFGSGTRLTVV.

Many counts were recorded for this clonotype. This chain connects TRBV30 to TRBJ2-7, with 9 bases aligning to TRBD1. The length of the CDR3 is 15 residues. Germline assignment: CDR1 GTSNPN and CDR2 SVGIG (reference sequence). V gave up 3 bases and J gave up 6 bases; unmatched junction bases: 12. The CDR3 loop is CAWRPMGTGPLEQYF. CDR3 DNA sequence: TGTGCCTGGAGGCCAATGGGGACAGGGCCCCTCGAGCAGTACTTC.

This clonotype was picked up many times. V and J are TRBV6-1 and TRBJ2-2, with D tentatively TRBD1 (6 bases). The germline V gene has CDR1 MNHNS and CDR2 SASEGT. Trimming stripped 6 bases from V and 4 bases from J, with 12 bases between. The CDR3 spans 14 residues. The CDR3, as DNA: TGTGCCAGCAGCCCGGGACACCTCACCGGGGAGCTGTTTTTT. Translating gives CASSPGHLTGELFF.

There are many counts of this clonotype. This rearrangement joins TRBV20-1 to TRBJ2-3; D is undetermined. Germline assignment: CDR1 DFQATT and CDR2 SNEGSKA (reference sequence). This CDR3 is 10 amino acids long. Deletions cut 6 bases from V and 6 bases from J, with 7 bases between. CDR3 region: CSANLDTQYF. The CDR3 nucleotides are TGCAGTGCCAATTTGGATACGCAGTATTTT.

The J gene is TRBJ1-2, the V gene TRBV20-1; 8 bases fit TRBD1. There are 14 residues in the CDR3. In germline, CDR1 is DFQATT, CDR2 SNEGSKA (reference sequence). The V and J ends lost 7 bases and 2 bases, in that order; junction bases with no gene match: 9. DNA for the CDR3: TGCAGTGGAACCGAGGGACAGGCCAACTATGGCTACACCTTC. It specifies CSGTEGQANYGYTF.

This clonotype was seen ten or more times. The chain combines TRBV6-1 with TRBJ1-5; D gene ambiguous. V was clipped by 6 bases and J by 0 bases, with 12 bases between them. This CDR3 contains 15 residues. Per the germline V gene, CDR1 is MNHNS and CDR2 is SASEGT. The CDR3: CASRPSGYSNQPQHF. DNA of the CDR3: TGTGCCAGCAGGCCGTCGGGTTATAGCAATCAGCCCCAGCATTTT.

This chain uses TRBV4-1 with TRBJ1-5, with D perhaps matching TRBD1 (5 bases). The V and J ends lost 2 bases and 1 base respectively, with 15 bases between them. This CDR3 is built from 17 residues. Germline loops: CDR1 MGHRA, CDR2 YSYEKL. The CDR3 region is CASSQMGDWVSNQPQHF. The CDR3 nucleotides read TGCGCCAGCAGCCAAATGGGGGATTGGGTAAGCAATCAGCCCCAGCATTTT.

This clonotype has a handful of counts. The chain combines TRBV4-2 with TRBJ1-2; 9 bases line up with TRBD1. The CDR3 length is 15 residues. The V and J ends lost 0 bases and 4 bases, in that order; junction bases with no gene match: 3. Per the germline V gene, CDR1 is LGHNA and CDR2 is YNFKEQ. The CDR3 sequence: CASSQEDRGIYGYTF. The CDR3 nucleotides are TGTGCCAGCAGCCAAGAGGACAGGGGAATCTATGGCTACACCTTC.

The J gene is TRBJ2-5, the V gene TRBV12-3 or TRBV12-4; D gene unclear. Deletions cut 10 bases from V and 4 bases from J, with 16 bases between. The CDR3 spans 13 residues. CDR3 residues: CAINRVVGETQYF. The CDR3 DNA reads TGTGCCATCAATAGGGTGGTGGGAGAGACCCAGTACTTC.

On this clonotype itself: The junction departs from the called germline gene at one end, perhaps through a read error. The J gene is TRBJ2-7, the V gene TRBV30; D may be TRBD1 or TRBD2 (5 bases each). The germline gives CDR1 GTSNPN, CDR2 SVGIG (reference sequence). There are 11 residues in the CDR3. CDR3 sequence (DNA): TGTGCCTGGAGATTGGGACCCCTCCAGCACTTC. Its translation is CAWRLGPLQHF.